These 31 T cell receptor beta chains originate from one sample sequenced in a study of blood T cell repertoires in COVID-19. Clones were read by immunoSEQ multiplex PCR, and TCRdb kept only the in-frame ones, dropping some. Among about 250,000 clones listed, roughly 85% were seen once. Source material: PBMCs or T cells enriched from blood (not recorded which). The origin of the receptors is a man aged 40-50 years who had been exposed to COVID-19.

This rearrangement joins TRBV3-1 (or the pseudogene TRBV3-2) to TRBJ2-7, with a tentative D call TRBD1 (6 bases). The CDR3 contains 14 residues. The V end was cut by 4 bases, the J end by 2 bases, with 12 bases between. Germline CDR1 and CDR2: LGHDT and YNNKEL (reference sequence). The CDR3 coding sequence is TGTGCCAGCAGCCCAAGGACAGTAACCTACGAGCAGTACTTC. As protein: CASSPRTVTYEQYF.

V usage is TRBV3-1 (or the pseudogene TRBV3-2) and J usage is TRBJ2-1; 9 bases line up with TRBD2. Losses at the gene ends were 1 base for V and 6 bases for J; bases not matched to a gene: 4. CDR1 LGHDT and CDR2 YNNKEL come from the germline V gene (reference sequence). The CDR3 consists of 15 residues. The CDR3 sequence is CASSQVAGVVNEQFF. The CDR3, as DNA: TGTGCCAGCAGCCAAGTAGCGGGAGTGGTCAATGAGCAGTTCTTC.

J is TRBJ2-7 and V is TRBV5-5; D possibly corresponds to TRBD1 (5 bases). Germline V lookup: CDR1 SGHKS, CDR2 YYEKEE (reference sequence). V was clipped by 4 bases and J by 2 bases, with 16 bases between them. The CDR3 consists of 15 residues. CDR3 nucleotide sequence: TGTGCCAGCAGCCCCGTTGGGGCCCTTCCCTACGAGCAGTACTTC. It codes for CASSPVGALPYEQYF.

The chain joins TRBV6-4 to TRBJ2-7; tentative D call: TRBD1 (6 bases). Per germline, CDR1 MRHNA and CDR2 SNTAGT. V dropped 5 bases and J dropped 4 bases, with 12 bases sitting between them. The CDR3 is made up of 13 amino acids. CDR3 DNA: TGTGCCAGCAGTCCAGCTCAGGGGTACGAGCAGTACTTC. This encodes CASSPAQGYEQYF.

This chain joins TRBV11-2 and TRBJ1-2; D gene uncertain. The CDR3 contains 17 residues. Trimming shortened V by 5 bases and J by 5 bases, and 24 bases separated the two germline ends. Germline V gives CDR1 SGHAT, CDR2 FQNNGV. Written as DNA, the CDR3 is TGTGCCAGCAGCCTCTTAAGCGGGCCAACAGTAGGATATGGCTACACCTTC. It is translated as CASSLLSGPTVGYGYTF.

This clone was picked up one time. The chain combines TRBV19 with TRBJ2-3, with D perhaps TRBD2 (6 bases). This CDR3 spans 15 amino acids. In germline, CDR1 is LNHDA, CDR2 SQIVND (reference sequence). V was cut by 6 bases and J by 1 base, with 14 bases left in between. The CDR3, as DNA: TGTGCCAGTAGCCCGGGCGGAGGGGGCACAGATACGCAGTATTTT. Protein product: CASSPGGGGTDTQYF.

V usage is TRBV29-1 and J usage is TRBJ2-5; tentative D call: TRBD1 (5 bases). The V gene lost 7 bases and the J gene lost 2 bases, with 14 bases spanning the gap. The CDR3 is made up of 13 amino acids. Per the germline V gene, CDR1 is SQVTM and CDR2 is ANQGSEA. The CDR3 loop is CSAITGTQETQYF. The CDR3 region has the DNA TGCAGCGCTATTACAGGAACTCAAGAGACCCAGTACTTC.

This clone was recorded only once. The V gene is TRBV5-4, the J gene TRBJ2-1; 8 nucleotides agree with TRBD2. This CDR3 is 19 amino acids long. Trimming cost V 3 bases and J 3 bases; bases outside gene matches: 17. Per the germline V gene, CDR1 is SGHNT and CDR2 is YYREEE (reference sequence). CDR3 loop: CASSSERGGRWVFYNEQFF. CDR3 in DNA: TGTGCCAGCAGCTCCGAGCGAGGCGGGAGGTGGGTTTTCTACAATGAGCAGTTCTTC.

The rearrangement uses TRBV7-9 and TRBJ1-1, with D maybe TRBD1 (5 bases). This CDR3 has 15 residues. The V and J ends lost 5 bases and 5 bases respectively, with 18 bases between them. Germline V gene data show CDR1 as SEHNR and CDR2 as FQNEAQ (reference sequence). CDR3 DNA: TGTGCCAGCAGCCTAGAGGGCAGGGCTCGAACTGAAGCTTTCTTT. This encodes CASSLEGRARTEAFF.

The chain has TRBV6-2 or TRBV6-3 and TRBJ2-7, with TRBD1 identical over 7 bases. V lost 5 bases, J lost 6 bases, and 10 bases stayed unmatched. CDR1 is MNHEY and CDR2 is SVGEGT in the germline V gene. The CDR3 runs 14 residues. The DNA for the CDR3 is TGTGCCAGCAGTACTGGACAGGCCCCCCTCGAGCAGTACTTC. Its protein is CASSTGQAPLEQYF.

The rearrangement uses TRBV4-2 and TRBJ2-5, with D possibly being TRBD2 (6 bases). Per germline, CDR1 LGHNA and CDR2 YNFKEQ. This CDR3 is 15 amino acids long. Trimming took 0 bases from V and 4 from J, leaving 12 bases between them. In DNA form, the CDR3 reads TGTGCCAGCAGCCAAGATCTGGGGGACTCAGAGACCCAGTACTTC. It translates to CASSQDLGDSETQYF.

V gene TRBV7-3 combines with J gene TRBJ1-2, with 10 bases that match TRBD1. The CDR3 sequence is 13 residues long. With V trimmed by 2 bases and J by 6 bases, 0 bases remained unmatched. Looked up from germline, CDR1 is SGHTA and CDR2 is FQGTGA. The CDR3 protein is CASSLGTGDGYTF. The CDR3 DNA is TGTGCCAGCAGCTTAGGGACAGGGGATGGCTACACCTTC.

The chain recombines TRBV7-2 with TRBJ2-1; the D is unclear. The CDR3 runs 14 residues. The V end lost 1 base, the J end lost 6 bases, and 10 bases lay between the germline ends. Germline assignment: CDR1 SGHTA and CDR2 FQGNSA. CDR3 loop: CASSLGGSSNEQFF. The CDR3 coding sequence is TGTGCCAGCAGCTTAGGTGGTAGCTCCAATGAGCAGTTCTTC.

The gene calls are TRBV20-1 and TRBJ2-4, with D perhaps matching TRBD1 (5 bases). The CDR3 extends over 11 amino acids. CDR1 is DFQATT and CDR2 is SNEGSKA in the germline V gene (reference sequence). V gave up 7 bases and J gave up 9 bases, with 13 bases separating them. The CDR3 DNA reads as TGCAGTGTCAAACAGGAAGGCATTCAGTACTTC. This codes for CSVKQEGIQYF.

The chain employs TRBV5-1 and TRBJ1-2; 9 bases are a match to TRBD1. CDR3 size: 14 residues. Germline V CDR1 and CDR2: SGHRS, YFSETQ. The V and J ends lost 4 bases and 8 bases, in that order; junction bases with no gene match: 9. The CDR3 reads CASSPETGGLGYTF. As DNA, the CDR3 is TGCGCCAGCAGCCCGGAGACAGGGGGTCTAGGCTACACCTTC.

The rearrangement joins TRBV12-3 or TRBV12-4 to TRBJ1-2, with a tentative D call TRBD1 (6 bases). The CDR3 is made up of 13 amino acids. With 6 bases removed from V and 8 bases from J, the gap between germline ends came to 16 bases. The CDR3 protein is CASRAAIGGGYTF. Written as DNA, the CDR3 is TGTGCCAGCAGGGCGGCGATAGGGGGAGGCTACACCTTC.

The rearrangement uses TRBV12-5 and TRBJ1-5; tentative D call: TRBD1 (5 bases). This CDR3 is 14 amino acids long. Germline CDR1 is LGHNT and CDR2 is FRNRAP. V was clipped by 6 bases and J by 7 bases, with 16 bases between them. CDR3 nucleotide sequence: TGTGCTAGTGGCCTGGGGACTGAGGGACAGCCCCAGCATTTT. Translation gives CASGLGTEGQPQHF.

The chain has TRBV27 and TRBJ2-5; TRBD2 matches 8 bases. This CDR3 has 16 residues. Per the germline V gene, CDR1 is MNHEY and CDR2 is SMNVEV (reference sequence). The J segment lost 4 bases and the V segment lost 2 bases, leaving 9 bases of the junction unmatched. CDR3 sequence: CASSLRGNGRGETQYF. For the CDR3, the DNA is TGTGCCAGCAGTTTAAGGGGAAACGGGAGGGGAGAGACCCAGTACTTC.

The CDR3 region has the DNA TGTGCCTGGAAGGCGGTCGGGGCCCAGTACTTC. Its protein is CAWKAVGAQYF. This chain connects TRBV30 to TRBJ2-5; TRBD2 might be the D (5 bases). V was clipped by 4 bases and J by 9 bases, with 12 bases between them. The CDR3 contains 11 residues. Germline V gene data show CDR1 as GTSNPN and CDR2 as SVGIG (reference sequence). Full variable domain (remainder filled in from reference TRBV30 and TRBJ2-5): SQTIHQWPATLVQPVGSPLSLECTVEGTSNPNLYWYRQAAGRGLQLLFYSVGIGQISSEVPQNLSASRPQDRQFILSSKKLLLSDSGFYLCAWKAVGAQYFGPGTRLLVL.

The chain couples TRBV6-4 to TRBJ2-7; 13 bases fit TRBD2. Trimming removed 7 bases from V and 5 bases from J; junction bases left unmatched: 17. This CDR3 has 18 amino acids. Germline V gives CDR1 MRHNA, CDR2 SNTAGT. In DNA form, the CDR3 reads TGTGCCAGCAAGGCACTTTGCGGGACTAGCGGGATAAGGGACGAGCAGTACTTC. It yields the protein CASKALCGTSGIRDEQYF.

The chain carries TRBV10-3 and TRBJ2-3, with TRBD2 matching over 10 bases. The CDR3 loop spans 16 amino acids. Germline CDR1 is ENHRY and CDR2 is SYGVKD. After removal of 3 bases from V and 2 bases from J, the junction contained 5 bases not matched to a gene. CDR3 loop: CAISDRAGGNTDTQYF. DNA of the CDR3: TGTGCCATCAGTGACCGAGCGGGAGGGAACACAGATACGCAGTATTTT.

The chain couples TRBV24-1 to TRBJ2-1, with D hard to call. V lost 3 bases and J lost 0, with 11 bases in between. The CDR3 has 16 residues. Per germline, CDR1 KGHDR and CDR2 SFDVKD. CDR3 DNA sequence: TGTGCCACCAGTGATCCCCAGAGGAGCTCCTACAATGAGCAGTTCTTC. Translated: CATSDPQRSSYNEQFF.

The chain carries TRBV28 and TRBJ2-6; TRBD2 aligns across 7 bases. V lost 4 bases to trimming and J lost 0 bases; unmatched junction nucleotides: 15. The CDR3 is 20 amino acids. Germline V CDR1 and CDR2: MDHEN, SYDVKM. The CDR3 DNA follows: TGTGCCAGCAGTTCACCCCCGGGCGGGGGTCTCGGCTCTGGGGCCAACGTCCTGACTTTC. It translates to CASSSPPGGGLGSGANVLTF.

This clone has only a few counts. J is TRBJ2-7 and V is TRBV10-3; TRBD2 matches 7 bases. V dropped 11 bases and J dropped 4; count of bases not matched to a gene: 8. Germline V gene data show CDR1 as ENHRY and CDR2 as SYGVKD. The CDR3 has 12 residues. The CDR3 is CASGAGLYEQYF. The CDR3 DNA sequence: TGTGCCTCCGGCGCGGGACTATACGAGCAGTACTTC.

V and J are TRBV7-3 and TRBJ1-1; D is unclear. This CDR3 is 13 amino acids long. V lost 4 bases and J 8 bases, leaving 14 bases between the germline ends. Germline V gene lookup returns CDR1 SGHTA and CDR2 FQGTGA. The CDR3 sequence is CASSSFPRGEAFF. The CDR3 coding sequence is TGTGCCAGCAGCTCTTTTCCCCGGGGAGAAGCTTTCTTT. Full variable domain (remainder filled in from reference TRBV7-3 and TRBJ1-1): GAGVSQTPSNKVTEKGKYVELRCDPISGHTALYWYRQSLGQGPEFLIYFQGTGAADDSGLPNDRFFAVRPEGSVSTLKIQRTERGDSAVYLCASSSFPRGEAFFGQGTRLTVV.

The genes are TRBV20-1 and TRBJ1-2; TRBD1 might be the D (5 bases). CDR3 length: 11 amino acids. Germline V gene sequence: CDR1 DFQATT, CDR2 SNEGSKA (reference sequence). The V gene lost 6 bases and the J gene lost 10 bases, with 15 bases spanning the gap. The chain's CDR3 is CSAGGTLVYTF. In DNA, the CDR3 is TGCAGTGCGGGGGGGACGCTCGTCTACACCTTC.

The count of this clone is one. The chain joins TRBV5-1 to TRBJ1-1; D gene ambiguous. Germline V gene sequence: CDR1 SGHRS, CDR2 YFSETQ. The CDR3 is 14 amino acids. V shed 1 base and J shed 1 base, with 8 bases lying between them. The CDR3 reads CASSLWGGNTEAFF. CDR3 nucleotides: TGCGCCAGCAGCTTGTGGGGAGGGAACACTGAAGCTTTCTTT.

The chain links TRBV21-1 to TRBJ2-1; the table's TRBD2 call for D was not verified on the DNA. TRBV21-1 is a pseudogene. CDR3 size: 16 residues. The CDR3 DNA reads as TGTGCCAGCAGCAACCTAAGAGTTAGCTCCTACAATGAGCAGTTCTTC. It translates to CASSNLRVSSYNEQFF.

This chain joins TRBV19 and TRBJ2-1; a possible D gene is TRBD2 (6 bases). The CDR3 loop spans 20 amino acids. Germline values: CDR1 LNHDA, CDR2 SQIVND (reference sequence). V lost 1 base and J lost 0, with 22 bases in between. The DNA for the CDR3 is TGTGCCAGTAGTATAGCCGGTTTCTTCGGGGACTCAAGCTCCTACAATGAGCAGTTCTTC. Amino acids: CASSIAGFFGDSSSYNEQFF.

The V and J genes are TRBV21-1 and TRBJ1-1. TRBV21-1 is listed as a pseudogene. The CDR3 totals 16 residues. This chain's CDR3 is CASSKRAEDVNTEAFF. The CDR3, as DNA: TGTGCCAGCAGCAAACGAGCCGAGGATGTGAACACTGAAGCTTTCTTT.

The gene calls are TRBV25-1 and TRBJ1-1; a possible D gene is TRBD1 (6 bases). This CDR3 is 15 amino acids long. V gave up 3 bases and J gave up 0 bases, with 11 bases separating them. In germline, CDR1 is MGHDK, CDR2 SYGVNS. The DNA of the CDR3 is TGTGCCAGCAGTGATCAGGGGACCATGAACACTGAAGCTTTCTTT. Its protein is CASSDQGTMNTEAFF. The complete variable domain, with remaining parts taken from reference TRBV25-1 and TRBJ1-1, reads EADIYQTPRYLVIGTGKKITLECSQTMGHDKMYWYQQDPGMELHLIHYSYGVNSTEKGDLSSESTVSRIRTEHFPLTLESARPSHTSQYLCASSDQGTMNTEAFFGQGTRLTVV.